Listed below are T cell receptor beta chains from one sample, sequenced in a study of OX40 agonist ivuxolimab in advanced cancers. The data were produced by immunoSEQ multiplex PCR, yet TCRdb's version contains in-frame clones alone and is incomplete. The data show around 82,000 clones, 85% to 90% seen once. Specimen: CD4+ or CD8+ T cells sorted from blood, collected in a trial of the OX40 agonist ivuxolimab. Receptors originate from an adult with an advanced solid tumor such as melanoma, head and neck, liver or kidney cancer. Each CDR3 is given with its conserved first and last residue. Fields, in order: V gene, J gene, D gene, clone size, CDR3 protein, CDR3 DNA. D genes are given only for firm matches. Size is stated for part of the rows, as once, few or many counts, or as a class when the clone is expanded.

TRBV7-9	TRBJ1-5	NA	NA	CASSLGGGMGQPQHF	TGTGCCAGCAGCTTAGGAGGGGGGATGGGTCAGCCCCAGCATTTT
TRBV7-3	TRBJ2-1	TRBD2	NA	CASSGTSEGNEQFF	TGTGCCAGCAGCGGGACTAGCGAAGGCAATGAGCAGTTCTTC
TRBV10-3	TRBJ1-1	TRBD1	NA	CAIKSRTGLLGEAFF	TGTGCCATCAAATCCCGGACAGGGTTACTGGGTGAAGCTTTCTTT
TRBV7-7	TRBJ2-5	NA	NA	CASSFVGGETQYF	TGTGCCAGCAGCTTCGTGGGGGGAGAGACCCAGTACTTC
TRBV5-4	TRBJ1-2	NA	NA	CASSLIGADYGYTF	TGTGCCAGCAGCCTGATAGGGGCTGACTATGGCTACACCTTC
TRBV6-5	TRBJ2-7	NA	NA	CATCIRGGYEQYF	TGTGCCACCTGTATCCGCGGAGGATACGAGCAGTACTTC
TRBV27	TRBJ1-3	NA	NA	CASHEGNTIYF	TGTGCCAGCCATGAGGGAAACACCATATATTTT
TRBV25-1	TRBJ2-3	TRBD1	NA	CASSPRTGAQDTQYF	TGTGCCAGCAGTCCCCGGACAGGGGCTCAGGATACGCAGTATTTT
TRBV5-1	TRBJ1-2	NA	NA	CASSSQEGYGYTF	TGCGCCAGCAGCTCCCAGGAGGGGTATGGCTACACCTTC
TRBV7-2	TRBJ2-1	TRBD1	NA	CASSLRGTGRNEQFF	TGTGCCAGCAGCCTTAGGGGGACAGGGCGGAATGAGCAGTTCTTC
TRBV10-2	TRBJ2-2	NA	NA	CAPEVANTGELFF	TGCGCCCCTGAGGTCGCGAACACCGGGGAGCTGTTTTTT
TRBV7-6	TRBJ2-5	TRBD1	NA	CASSLRQGFGTTQYF	TGTGCCAGCAGCTTAAGACAGGGGTTTGGAACGACCCAGTACTTC
TRBV6-6	TRBJ2-7	NA	NA	CASLKDSFNEQYF	TGTGCCAGCCTTAAAGACTCCTTCAACGAGCAGTACTTC
TRBV6-5	TRBJ1-5	NA	once	CASSYGAYQPQHF	TGTGCCAGCAGTTACGGGGCTTATCAGCCCCAGCATTTT
TRBV14	TRBJ1-2	NA	NA	CASSPPGAGYGYTF	TGTGCCAGCAGCCCCCCTGGGGCCGGGTATGGCTACACCTTC
TRBV7-2	TRBJ1-2	TRBD1	NA	CASSWGQDDGYTF	TGTGCCAGCAGCTGGGGACAGGATGACGGCTACACCTTC
TRBV7-2	TRBJ2-7	TRBD1	NA	CASSPQQGSEQYF	TGTGCCAGCAGCCCTCAACAGGGGAGCGAGCAGTACTTC
TRBV29-1	TRBJ2-1	TRBD1	NA	CSVGARDRGSNEQFF	TGCAGCGTGGGGGCCCGGGACAGGGGTTCCAATGAGCAGTTCTTC
TRBV28	TRBJ1-3	TRBD1	NA	CASTGTGTLNTIYF	TGTGCCAGCACCGGGACAGGGACCTTAAACACCATATATTTT
TRBV29-1	TRBJ2-2	NA	NA	CSGANTGELFF	TGCAGCGGCGCGAACACCGGGGAGCTGTTTTTT
TRBV6-8	TRBJ2-1	TRBD2	NA	CASLWGLVMVYEQFF	TGTGCCAGCCTTTGGGGACTAGTGATGGTCTATGAGCAGTTCTTC
TRBV29-1	TRBJ2-2	NA	NA	CSARHLNTGELFF	TGCAGCGCCCGACACCTGAACACCGGGGAGCTGTTTTTT
TRBV11-3	TRBJ1-1	NA	NA	CASSTTGVTEAFF	TGTGCCAGCAGTACCACAGGAGTCACTGAAGCTTTCTTT
TRBV29-1	TRBJ2-1	TRBD1	NA	CSAADRTSYNEQFF	TGCAGCGCGGCGGACAGGACCTCCTACAATGAGCAGTTCTTC
TRBV5-4	TRBJ2-5	NA	NA	CASSRTEQETQYF	TGTGCCAGCAGCCGGACAGAACAAGAGACCCAGTACTTC
TRBV18	TRBJ1-1	TRBD1	NA	CASSLGQVNTEAFF	TGTGCCAGCTCACTTGGACAGGTTAACACTGAAGCTTTCTTT
TRBV7-2	TRBJ2-2	NA	NA	CASSPQGGLGGGELFF	TGTGCCAGCAGCCCCCAGGGGGGTCTAGGCGGCGGGGAGCTGTTTTTT
TRBV5-4	TRBJ2-3	NA	few	CASSLDTDTQYF	TGTGCCAGCAGCTTGGACACAGATACGCAGTATTTT
TRBV5-1	TRBJ2-1	NA	NA	CASSFYGGTNEQFF	TGCGCCAGCAGCTTTTATGGGGGGACGAATGAGCAGTTCTTC
TRBV28	TRBJ2-3	NA	NA	CASSLSPRAALGTDTQYF	TGTGCCAGCAGTTTATCCCCTCGGGCGGCTCTGGGCACAGATACGCAGTATTTT
TRBV10-3	TRBJ2-7	TRBD1	NA	CATDRGTDEQYF	TGTGCCACGGACAGGGGAACGGACGAGCAGTACTTC
TRBV5-1	TRBJ2-7	TRBD1	NA	CASSLRSQGAPYEQYF	TGCGCCAGCAGCTTGAGGTCCCAGGGGGCGCCCTACGAGCAGTACTTC
TRBV6-1	TRBJ1-6	NA	NA	CASTPLGSNNSPLHF	TGTGCCAGCACCCCGTTGGGGTCTAATAATTCACCCCTCCACTTT
TRBV7-5	TRBJ2-5	NA	NA	CARSFYGPYQETQYF	TGTGCCAGAAGCTTTTACGGACCGTACCAAGAGACCCAGTACTTC
TRBV12-5	TRBJ1-1	TRBD1	NA	CASANPGQTSFF	TGTGCTAGTGCCAACCCGGGACAGACGTCTTTCTTT
TRBV15	TRBJ1-4	NA	NA	CATSRESGATRYELFF	TGTGCCACCAGCAGAGAGTCAGGCGCAACTAGGTATGAACTGTTTTTT
TRBV6-1	TRBJ2-7	NA	medium-sized	CASSEQGTSYEQYF	TGTGCCAGCAGTGAACAGGGAACCTCCTACGAGCAGTACTTC
TRBV5-1	TRBJ2-3	TRBD1	NA	CASVNGQGVDTQYF	TGCGCCAGCGTTAATGGACAGGGGGTAGATACGCAGTATTTT
TRBV2	TRBJ2-7	NA	NA	CASSDDRVQYF	TGTGCCAGCAGTGACGACAGAGTGCAGTACTTC
TRBV9	TRBJ2-2	NA	NA	CASSWDRLGAGELFF	TGTGCCAGCAGCTGGGACCGCCTGGGGGCCGGGGAGCTGTTTTTT
TRBV27	TRBJ2-7	TRBD1	NA	CASSLSGQGAYEQYF	TGTGCCAGCAGTTTATCGGGACAGGGGGCATACGAGCAGTACTTC
TRBV7-2	TRBJ2-5	NA	NA	CASSLLQGASETQYF	TGTGCCAGCAGCCTCCTACAAGGGGCCTCCGAGACCCAGTACTTC
TRBV11-2	TRBJ1-2	NA	NA	CASSLDRSWGYTF	TGTGCCAGCAGCTTGGACAGATCTTGGGGCTACACCTTC
TRBV5-1	TRBJ1-2	NA	NA	CASSLEDSSYGYTF	TGCGCCAGCAGCTTGGAGGACAGTTCTTATGGCTACACCTTC
TRBV6-5	TRBJ2-5	NA	few	CASSIGPLETQYF	TGTGCCAGCAGTATAGGGCCCTTAGAGACCCAGTACTTC
TRBV20-1	TRBJ1-6	NA	NA	CSPLGSPLHF	TGCAGTCCCCTTGGTTCACCCCTCCACTTT
TRBV18	TRBJ2-5	TRBD1	NA	CASSPGQAEETQYF	TGTGCCAGCTCACCCGGACAGGCAGAAGAGACCCAGTACTTC
TRBV9	TRBJ1-1	NA	NA	CASSPRPTKNTEAFF	TGTGCCAGCAGCCCCCGACCGACTAAGAACACTGAAGCTTTCTTT
TRBV28	TRBJ2-6	NA	few	CASRWGSPGANVLTF	TGTGCCAGCAGGTGGGGGTCCCCTGGGGCCAACGTCCTGACTTTC
TRBV11-2	TRBJ1-2	TRBD1	NA	CASSTGDSHTF	TGTGCCAGCAGCACCGGGGACAGCCATACCTTC
TRBV5-1	TRBJ2-1	TRBD2	NA	CASSPGVVAGGLYNEQFF	TGCGCCAGCAGCCCGGGTGTGGTAGCGGGGGGGCTCTACAATGAGCAGTTCTTC
TRBV2	TRBJ1-5	NA	NA	CASRDNLDRYSNQPQHF	TGTGCCAGCAGAGATAATTTGGACAGATATAGCAATCAGCCCCAGCATTTT
TRBV6-1	TRBJ2-1	NA	NA	CASRVGAHNEQFF	TGTGCCAGCAGAGTGGGGGCCCACAATGAGCAGTTCTTC
TRBV6-1	TRBJ1-2	TRBD1	NA	CASSASTGAGGYTF	TGTGCCAGCAGTGCCTCGACAGGGGCAGGGGGCTACACCTTC